These T cell receptor beta chains were read from a single sample in a study of T cells in Graves' hyperthyroidism and ophthalmopathy. A single record per CDR3 protein comes from TCRdb applying MiXCR to the multiplex PCR reads. Of under 350,000 distinct CDR3 sequences listed, roughly 18% are singletons. What was sequenced was blood. These receptors were obtained from a woman between 45 and 65 years old with Graves' hyperthyroidism. CDR3s leave out the opening cysteine and the closing phenylalanine or tryptophan.

CDR3aa: ASSLRLSSGRSDTQY
v_gene: TRBV12-3/TRBV12-4
j_gene: TRBJ2-3

CDR3aa: SATRETQY
v_gene: TRBV20-1
j_gene: TRBJ2-5

CDR3aa: ASSVGRAGNTIY
v_gene: TRBV6-1
j_gene: TRBJ1-3

CDR3aa: ASSHNVADTQY
v_gene: TRBV7-2
j_gene: TRBJ2-3

CDR3aa: ASSRQGAYGCT
v_gene: TRBV28
j_gene: TRBJ1-2

CDR3aa: ASSQDTTGDTQY
v_gene: TRBV3-1
j_gene: TRBJ2-3

CDR3aa: ASSLGGPGQSGNEQF
v_gene: TRBV5-1
j_gene: TRBJ2-1

CDR3aa: SASEATGGAETQY
v_gene: TRBV20-1
j_gene: TRBJ2-5

CDR3aa: ASSHVGNTEAF
v_gene: TRBV3-1
j_gene: TRBJ1-1

CDR3aa: ASSAGTSGVGDTQY
v_gene: TRBV9
j_gene: TRBJ2-3

CDR3aa: ASSPMQGEGYT
v_gene: TRBV18
j_gene: TRBJ1-2

CDR3aa: SARGSGEARGTQY
v_gene: TRBV20-1
j_gene: TRBJ2-5

CDR3aa: ASSQKGAETQY
v_gene: TRBV3-1
j_gene: TRBJ2-5

CDR3aa: ASSPRQDLRVEQF
v_gene: TRBV5-8
j_gene: TRBJ2-1

CDR3aa: ASSAQGATYGYT
v_gene: TRBV7-9
j_gene: TRBJ1-2

CDR3aa: ASSLGGGPGNEQF
v_gene: TRBV5-1
j_gene: TRBJ2-1

CDR3aa: ASSPRTASGYT
v_gene: TRBV18
j_gene: TRBJ1-2